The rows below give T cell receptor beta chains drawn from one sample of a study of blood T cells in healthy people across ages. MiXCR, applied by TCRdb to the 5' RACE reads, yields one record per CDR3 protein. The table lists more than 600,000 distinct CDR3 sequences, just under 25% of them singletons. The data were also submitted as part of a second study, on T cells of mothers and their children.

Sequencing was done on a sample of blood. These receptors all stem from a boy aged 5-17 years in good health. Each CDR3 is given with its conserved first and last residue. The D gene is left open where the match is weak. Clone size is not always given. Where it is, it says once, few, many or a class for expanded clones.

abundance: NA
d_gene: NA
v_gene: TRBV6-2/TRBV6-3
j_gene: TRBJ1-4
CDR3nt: TGTGCCAGCAGTCAATTTCCCGACTCCGCAACTAATGAAAAACTGTTTTTT
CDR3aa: CASSQFPDSATNEKLFF

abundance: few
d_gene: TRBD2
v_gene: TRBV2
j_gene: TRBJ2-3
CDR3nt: TGTGCCAGCAGTAGACCGGGACTAGCGTCCGATACGCAGTATTTT
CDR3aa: CASSRPGLASDTQYF

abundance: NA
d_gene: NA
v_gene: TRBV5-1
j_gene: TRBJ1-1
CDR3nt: TGCGCCAGCAACTCTGGGCCCGGGGTGAACACTGAAGCTTTCTTT
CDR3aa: CASNSGPGVNTEAFF

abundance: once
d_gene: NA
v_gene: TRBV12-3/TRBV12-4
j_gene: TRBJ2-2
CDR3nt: TGTGCCAGCAAATGGCCGCCGATCGGGGAGCTGTTTTTT
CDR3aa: CASKWPPIGELFF

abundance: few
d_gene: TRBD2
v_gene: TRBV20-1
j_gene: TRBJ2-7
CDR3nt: TGCAGTGCTTCACTAGCGGAGACCTACGAGCAGTACTTC
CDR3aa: CSASLAETYEQYF

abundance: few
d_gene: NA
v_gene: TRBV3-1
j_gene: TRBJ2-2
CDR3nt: TGTGCCAGCAGCCAAGATTCCCGGGTGGGCACCGGGGAGCTGTTTTTT
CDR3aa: CASSQDSRVGTGELFF

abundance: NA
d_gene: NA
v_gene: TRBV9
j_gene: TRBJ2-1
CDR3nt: TGTGCCAGCAGCGTAGCAGGGCGTTACAATGAGCAGTTCTTC
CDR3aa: CASSVAGRYNEQFF

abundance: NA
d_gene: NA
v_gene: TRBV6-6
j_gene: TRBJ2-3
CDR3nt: TGTGCCAGCAGTTCCAGGGGCGGGAGCGGAGATACGCAGTATTTT
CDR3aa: CASSSRGGSGDTQYF

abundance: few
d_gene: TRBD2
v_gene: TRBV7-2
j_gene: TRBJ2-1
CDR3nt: TGTGCCAGCACCGAAAGCGGGGGGGATATCCATGAGCAGTTCTTC
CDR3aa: CASTESGGDIHEQFF

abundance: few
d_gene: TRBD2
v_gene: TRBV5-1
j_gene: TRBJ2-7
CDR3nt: TGCGCCAGCAGCCCTGCTAGCGGGAGCCGCGACGAGCAGTACTTC
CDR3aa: CASSPASGSRDEQYF